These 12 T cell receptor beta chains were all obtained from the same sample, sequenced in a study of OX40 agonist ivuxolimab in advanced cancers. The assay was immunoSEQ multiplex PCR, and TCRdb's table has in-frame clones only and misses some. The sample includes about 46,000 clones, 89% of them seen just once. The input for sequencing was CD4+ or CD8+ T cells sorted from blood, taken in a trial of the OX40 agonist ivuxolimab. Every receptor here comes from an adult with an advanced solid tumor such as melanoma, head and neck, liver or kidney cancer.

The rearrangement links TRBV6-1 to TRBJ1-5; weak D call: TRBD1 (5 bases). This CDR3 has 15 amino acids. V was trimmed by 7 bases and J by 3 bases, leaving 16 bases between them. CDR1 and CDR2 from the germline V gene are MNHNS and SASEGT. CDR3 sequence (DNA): TGTGCCAGCACCCCGGTGGGGGAGGTCAATCAGCCCCAGCATTTT. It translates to CASTPVGEVNQPQHF.

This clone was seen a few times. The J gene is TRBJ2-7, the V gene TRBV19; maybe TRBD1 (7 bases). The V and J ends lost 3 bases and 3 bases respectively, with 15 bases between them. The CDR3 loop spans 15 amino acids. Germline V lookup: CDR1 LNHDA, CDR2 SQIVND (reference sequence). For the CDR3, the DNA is TGTGCCAGTAGTATCGTAGCGGACAGGTTCTACGAGCAGTACTTC. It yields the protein CASSIVADRFYEQYF.

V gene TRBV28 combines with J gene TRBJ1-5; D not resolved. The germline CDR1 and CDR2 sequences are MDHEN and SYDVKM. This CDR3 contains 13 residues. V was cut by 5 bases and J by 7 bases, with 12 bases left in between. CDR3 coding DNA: TGTGCCAGCAGTCCCATTCTTGGGCAGCCCCAGCATTTT. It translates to CASSPILGQPQHF.

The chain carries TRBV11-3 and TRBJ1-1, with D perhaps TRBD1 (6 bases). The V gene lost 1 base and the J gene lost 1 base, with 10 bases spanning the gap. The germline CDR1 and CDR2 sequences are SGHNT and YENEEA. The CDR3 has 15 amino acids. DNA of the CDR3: TGTGCCAGCAGCTTAGGTACAGGGACGAACACTGAAGCTTTCTTT. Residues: CASSLGTGTNTEAFF. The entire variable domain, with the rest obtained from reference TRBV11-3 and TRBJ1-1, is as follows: EAGVVQSPRYKIIEKKQPVAFWCNPISGHNTLYWYLQNLGQGPELLIRYENEEAVDDSQLPKDRFSAERLKGVDSTLKIQPAELGDSAVYLCASSLGTGTNTEAFFGQGTRLTVV.

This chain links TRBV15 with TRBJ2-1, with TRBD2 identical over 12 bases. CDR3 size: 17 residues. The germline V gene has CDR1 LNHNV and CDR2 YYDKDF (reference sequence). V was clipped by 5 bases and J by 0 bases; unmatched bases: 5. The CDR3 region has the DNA TGTGCCACCAGCGGCCAGACTAGCGGGAGCTCCTACAATGAGCAGTTCTTC. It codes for CATSGQTSGSSYNEQFF.

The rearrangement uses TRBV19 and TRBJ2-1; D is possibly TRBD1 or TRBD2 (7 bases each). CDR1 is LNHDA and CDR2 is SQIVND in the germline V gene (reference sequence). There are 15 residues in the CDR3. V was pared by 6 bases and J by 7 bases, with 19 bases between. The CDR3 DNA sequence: TGTGCCAGTAGCCCAGGGGGGAGGGCCCAGAATGAGCAGTTCTTC. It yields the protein CASSPGGRAQNEQFF.

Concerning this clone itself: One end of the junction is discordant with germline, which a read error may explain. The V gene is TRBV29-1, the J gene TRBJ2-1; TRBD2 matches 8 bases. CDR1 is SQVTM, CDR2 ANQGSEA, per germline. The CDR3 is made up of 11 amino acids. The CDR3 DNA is TGCAGCGTTGACGAGATAGCGGGACGACTCTTC. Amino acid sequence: CSVDEIAGRLF.

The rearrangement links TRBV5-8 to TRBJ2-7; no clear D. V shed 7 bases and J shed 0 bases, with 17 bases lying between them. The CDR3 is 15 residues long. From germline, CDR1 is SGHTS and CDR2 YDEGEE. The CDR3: CASLSRWQSSYEQYF. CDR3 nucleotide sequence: TGTGCCAGCCTCAGTCGTTGGCAGAGCTCCTACGAGCAGTACTTC.

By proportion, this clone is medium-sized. This CDR3 is CASSSGGQPEAFF. The CDR3 coding sequence is TGTGCCAGCAGCTCCGGGGGTCAGCCGGAAGCTTTCTTT. The V call is TRBV28, the J call TRBJ1-1; D perhaps matches TRBD1 (5 bases). Per germline, CDR1 MDHEN and CDR2 SYDVKM. V lost 6 bases and J lost 8, with 16 bases in between. This CDR3 spans 13 amino acids.

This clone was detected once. The CDR3: CASRGDQRFNEKLFF. Here the CDR3 DNA reads TGTGCCAGCAGGGGGGATCAGAGGTTTAATGAAAAACTGTTTTTT. The chain uses TRBV28 and TRBJ1-4; TRBD1 might be the D (5 bases). V dropped 6 bases and J dropped 4 bases, with 15 bases sitting between them. The CDR3 spans 15 residues. Germline V gene data show CDR1 as MDHEN and CDR2 as SYDVKM.

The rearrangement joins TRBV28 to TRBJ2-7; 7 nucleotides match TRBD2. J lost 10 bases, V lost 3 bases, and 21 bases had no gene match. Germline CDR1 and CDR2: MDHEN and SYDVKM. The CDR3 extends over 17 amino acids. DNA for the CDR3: TGTGCCAGCAGTTTCAGCGGGAACGATCGACTAGCCCTACGACAGTACTTC. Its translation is CASSFSGNDRLALRQYF.

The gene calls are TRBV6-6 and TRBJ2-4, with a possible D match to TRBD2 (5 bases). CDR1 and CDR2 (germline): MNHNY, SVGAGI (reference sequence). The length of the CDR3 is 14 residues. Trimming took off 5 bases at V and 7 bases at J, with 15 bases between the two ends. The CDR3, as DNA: TGTGCCAGCAGTACCGGAGGAGTTGGGAACATTCAGTACTTC. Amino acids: CASSTGGVGNIQYF.